These 12 T cell receptor beta chains were all obtained from the same sample, sequenced in a study of T cell responses to AZD1222 COVID-19 vaccine. Profiled with immunoSEQ multiplex PCR; TCRdb holds only in-frame clones, not every one. This sample has fewer than 110,000 clones, with 87% found just once. The specimen comprised peripheral blood, sampled 28 days after the second AZD1222 dose. The receptors come from an adult who received the AZD1222 COVID-19 vaccine.

V is TRBV7-2 and J is TRBJ2-1; 8 positions agree with TRBD2. The V segment lost 5 bases and the J segment 2 bases; nucleotides outside the gene matches: 11. The germline V gene has CDR1 SGHTA and CDR2 FQGNSA. The CDR3 loop spans 17 amino acids. The DNA of the CDR3 is TGTGCCAGCAGCATCCGCGGGGGGATAGGCACCTACAATGAGCAGTTCTTC. This translates into CASSIRGGIGTYNEQFF.

The chain combines TRBV6-1 with TRBJ1-2; D is possibly TRBD1 (5 bases). CDR3 length: 13 amino acids. Per germline, CDR1 MNHNS and CDR2 SASEGT. V lost 0 bases and J lost 8, with 10 bases in between. In DNA, the CDR3 is TGTGCCAGCAGTGAAGCGCAAGGGGTGGGCTACACCTTC. Encoded protein: CASSEAQGVGYTF.

The CDR3 nucleotides are TGTGCCAGCAGCCCGGGGCAGCCCCAGCATTTT. It codes for CASSPGQPQHF. This chain links TRBV6-2 or TRBV6-3 with TRBJ1-5; D remains unclear. V lost 6 bases to trimming and J lost 7 bases, with 7 bases between them. The CDR3 is 11 amino acids. Germline lookup yields CDR1 MNHEY and CDR2 SVGEGT.

The V call is TRBV6-2 or TRBV6-3, the J call TRBJ2-5, with D unresolved. The CDR3 runs to 15 residues. CDR1 is MNHEY and CDR2 is SVGEGT in the germline V gene. V was cut by 6 bases and J by 2 bases, with 16 bases left in between. CDR3 residues: CASSPLTTDQETQYF. The CDR3 DNA is TGTGCCAGCAGCCCTCTGACGACTGATCAAGAGACCCAGTACTTC.

This chain uses TRBV7-8 with TRBJ1-1; possibly TRBD1 for D (5 bases). Per germline, CDR1 SGHVS and CDR2 FQNEAQ. The CDR3 is 15 residues long. V lost 0 bases and J lost 4, with 12 bases in between. In DNA form, the CDR3 reads TGTGCCAGCAGCTTAGCTGTCCTGGGGGGCACTGAAGCTTTCTTT. As protein: CASSLAVLGGTEAFF.

V usage is TRBV7-9 and J usage is TRBJ1-1; TRBD1 agrees at 9 bases. CDR1 and CDR2 from the germline V gene are SEHNR and FQNEAQ (reference sequence). Losses at the gene ends were 0 bases for V and 3 bases for J; bases not matched to a gene: 5. The CDR3 totals 16 residues. The CDR3 DNA reads as TGTGCCAGCAGCTTAGCAAGGGACAGGGTACACACTGAAGCTTTCTTT. Its protein is CASSLARDRVHTEAFF.

The J gene is TRBJ2-7, the V gene TRBV6-2 or TRBV6-3; D assignment may be TRBD1 or TRBD2 (6 bases each). Trimming left V 5 bases short and J 1 base short, with 9 bases between. Germline CDR1 MNHEY, CDR2 SVGEGT. The CDR3 contains 13 residues. DNA for the CDR3: TGTGCCAGCAGTAGGGGGGATTCCTACGAGCAGTACTTC. Its translation: CASSRGDSYEQYF.

The rearrangement links TRBV7-8 to TRBJ1-5; 7 nucleotides line up with TRBD1. CDR1 and CDR2 (germline): SGHVS, FQNEAQ. J gave up 3 bases and V 5 bases, and 4 bases lay outside the gene matches. This CDR3 spans 14 amino acids. The DNA of the CDR3 is TGTGCCAGCAGCGTGGACAGGTTCAATCAGCCCCAGCATTTT. Translating gives CASSVDRFNQPQHF.

The chain uses TRBV4-1 and TRBJ1-1; 9 bases align to TRBD1. V shed 3 bases and J 5 bases; nucleotides not matched to a gene: 1. The CDR3 length is 13 residues. Germline V CDR1 and CDR2: MGHRA, YSYEKL. CDR3 loop: CASSHGQGTEAFF. CDR3 coding DNA: TGCGCCAGCAGCCACGGACAGGGGACTGAAGCTTTCTTT.

This rearrangement joins TRBV19 to TRBJ2-1, with 11 bases fitting TRBD2. V was clipped by 0 bases and J by 5 bases; unmatched bases: 3. There are 16 residues in the CDR3. Germline CDR1 and CDR2: LNHDA and SQIVND (reference sequence). The CDR3 here is CASSIDLAGGHNEQFF. The CDR3 bases are TGTGCCAGTAGTATAGATCTAGCGGGGGGCCACAATGAGCAGTTCTTC.

This chain links TRBV27 with TRBJ1-2, with D hard to call. V lost 2 bases, J lost 1 base, and 14 bases lay in between. Germline CDR1 is MNHEY and CDR2 is SMNVEV (reference sequence). The CDR3 length is 16 residues. In DNA form, the CDR3 reads TGTGCCAGCAGTTTAAGCGCAGGAGCGAATAACTATGGCTACACCTTC. Translated: CASSLSAGANNYGYTF.

Comments on this clone: Distinct nucleotide sequences in the sample also encode this CDR3. This sequence joins TRBV12-3 or TRBV12-4 and TRBJ1-1; D unresolved. The germline V and J ends were trimmed by 3 bases and 1 base, with 3 bases remaining between them. The CDR3 contains 12 residues. The CDR3, as DNA: TGTGCCAGCAGTTTTGCGAACACTGAAGCTTTCTTT. It specifies CASSFANTEAFF.